These 25 T cell receptor beta chains share one sample of origin, sequenced in a study of metastatic and nonmetastatic thyroid tumors. Thyroid surgery was preceded by no treatment in any patient. TCRdb reassembled clones from the PCR reads with MiXCR. The sample holds fewer than 50,000 clones; approximately 15% are singletons and the top ten take roughly 22%. Input material: blood. Receptors were obtained from a female donor with papillary thyroid cancer or a benign thyroid nodule (not recorded which). Some clones in this sample may be carry-over from other donors' samples.

This clone was recorded at least ten times. The CDR3 nucleotides are TGTGCCAGCAGTGAATATATAGACAGGGAGGCAGATACGCAGTATTTT. It codes for CASSEYIDREADTQYF. The genes are TRBV25-1 and TRBJ2-3, with D possibly matching TRBD1 (7 bases). Deletions cut 0 bases from V and 4 bases from J, with 14 bases between. The CDR3 is 16 amino acids. Germline values: CDR1 MGHDK, CDR2 SYGVNS.

The V call is TRBV2, the J call TRBJ2-5; D not resolved. Germline V CDR1 and CDR2: SNHLY, FYNNEI. The CDR3 runs 13 residues. V was trimmed by 4 bases and J by 5 bases, leaving 11 bases between them. The CDR3 here is CASSGLLGETQYF. Written as DNA, the CDR3 is TGTGCCAGCAGTGGGCTCTTAGGGGAGACCCAGTACTTC.

This clone was counted at least ten times. The chain carries TRBV20-1 and TRBJ2-2; no clear D. Germline values: CDR1 DFQATT, CDR2 SNEGSKA (reference sequence). Trimming took off 2 bases at V and 6 bases at J, with 16 bases between the two ends. CDR3 size: 15 residues. The DNA for the CDR3 is TGCAGTGCTAGACCCCCGTTAGCATACTCCGGGGAGCTGTTTTTT. It encodes CSARPPLAYSGELFF.

As to this clone: The CDR3 carries no conserved terminal phenylalanine or tryptophan, so it likely arises from a read error. Other DNA sequences in this specimen translate into the identical CDR3. The J gene is TRBJ2-5, the V gene TRBV12-3 or TRBV12-4, with TRBD1 matching 8 bases. V was pared by 6 bases and J by 1 base, with 22 bases of the junction left unmatched. CDR3 length equals 20 residues. Written as DNA, the CDR3 is TGTGCCAGCAGACCCCATGGACAGGGTGATTTTGGACTTCCCCAAGAGACCCAGTACTTA. Its translation is CASRPHGQGDFGLPQETQYL.

The table lists this clone with many counts. CDR3 bases: TGTGCCAGCAGTATGGGACTAGCGGGAGATCCAAAGACCCAGTACTTC. Protein sequence: CASSMGLAGDPKTQYF. J is TRBJ2-5 and V is TRBV12-3 or TRBV12-4; 14 nucleotides agree with TRBD2. This CDR3 is 16 amino acids long. V was pared by 5 bases and J by 6 bases, with 8 bases of the junction left unmatched.

At least ten counts were recorded for this clone. V gene TRBV7-9 combines with J gene TRBJ2-1; the match to TRBD1 covers 10 bases. With 11 bases clipped from V and 0 bases from J, the junction kept 7 bases outside the gene matches. CDR1 and CDR2 from the germline V gene are SEHNR and FQNEAQ (reference sequence). The CDR3 consists of 15 residues. CDR3 protein: CAFPGTGDSYNEQFF. The CDR3 nucleotides read TGTGCCTTCCCCGGGACAGGGGACTCCTACAATGAGCAGTTCTTC.

The table lists this clone with many counts. This chain connects TRBV28 to TRBJ1-2; no clear D. Per germline, CDR1 MDHEN and CDR2 SYDVKM. The CDR3 runs to 14 residues. The V gene lost 2 bases and the J gene lost 4 bases, with 11 bases spanning the gap. The CDR3 nucleotides are TGTGCCAGCAGTTTAGGGCTGGCGGGCTATGGCTACACCTTC. Its translation: CASSLGLAGYGYTF.

This clone appeared many times. The genes are TRBV10-2 and TRBJ1-1; D ambiguous. Trimming took 3 bases from V and 2 from J, leaving 7 bases between them. CDR1 WSHSY and CDR2 SAAADI come from the germline V gene. The CDR3 is made up of 13 amino acids. CDR3 coding DNA: TGCGCCAGCAGTGATTACCGTAACACTGAAGCTTTCTTT. Protein: CASSDYRNTEAFF.

This clone was counted only a few times. V and J are TRBV28 and TRBJ2-3; unclear D gene. Trimming removed 2 bases at V and 4 bases at J, with 1 base between. The CDR3 is 11 residues long. Germline V lookup: CDR1 MDHEN, CDR2 SYDVKM. The CDR3 region has the DNA TGTGCCAGCAGTTTAGCAGATACGCAGTATTTT. Translated, it gives CASSLADTQYF. Variable domain in full (rest from reference TRBV28 and TRBJ2-3): DVKVTQSSRYLVKRTGEKVFLECVQDMDHENMFWYRQDPGLGLRLIYFSYDVKMKEKGDIPEGYSVSREKKERFSLILESASTNQTSMYLCASSLADTQYFGPGTRLTVL.

At least ten counts were recorded for this clone. Other DNA sequences in this specimen translate into the identical CDR3. The chain combines TRBV14 with TRBJ2-7; 9 bases map to TRBD1. This CDR3 has 13 residues. Looked up from germline, CDR1 is SGHDN and CDR2 is FVKESK. V lost 4 bases and J lost 4; bases outside the gene matches: 2. CDR3 amino acids: CASSRDRVYEQYF. The CDR3 DNA follows: TGTGCCAGCAGCCGGGACAGGGTATACGAGCAGTACTTC.

This clone was seen a handful of times. The rearrangement joins TRBV6-6 to TRBJ1-2; unclear D gene. V shed 6 bases and J shed 1 base, with 9 bases lying between them. Germline values: CDR1 MNHNY, CDR2 SVGAGI (reference sequence). CDR3 length: 13 amino acids. The CDR3 DNA reads as TGTGCCAGCAGATACGACGGTAACTATGGCTACACCTTC. Translated, it gives CASRYDGNYGYTF.

The chain has TRBV12-3 or TRBV12-4 and TRBJ2-3, with 8 nucleotides matching TRBD2. The J segment lost 6 bases and the V segment lost 7 bases, leaving 3 bases of the junction unmatched. The CDR3 spans 12 residues. The DNA of the CDR3 is TGTGCCAGCACGGGAGGGGGGGATACGCAGTATTTT. As protein: CASTGGGDTQYF.

This clone was recorded at least ten times. The chain recombines TRBV28 with TRBJ1-4; TRBD1 matches 9 bases. The CDR3 is made up of 14 amino acids. The ends lost 4 bases at V and 8 bases at J; junction bases unmatched: 5. The V gene's germline CDR1 is MDHEN and CDR2 SYDVKM. The CDR3 reads CASSSGQGSEKLFF. DNA of the CDR3: TGTGCCAGCAGTTCGGGACAGGGTAGCGAAAAACTGTTTTTT.

This clone was found a few times. This same CDR3 is encoded by further DNA sequences in the sample. The rearrangement joins TRBV5-4 to TRBJ1-2, with D perhaps matching TRBD1 (5 bases). The CDR3 spans 17 residues. From germline, CDR1 is SGHNT and CDR2 YYREEE (reference sequence). V was trimmed by 0 bases and J by 4 bases, leaving 19 bases between them. The CDR3 coding sequence is TGTGCCAGCAGCTTGGGAGGGCAGGGCACGTTCAGCTATGGCTACACCTTC. Its translation is CASSLGGQGTFSYGYTF.

The genes are TRBV6-1 and TRBJ2-3; D tentatively fits TRBD1 or TRBD2 (7 bases each). Germline loops: CDR1 MNHNS, CDR2 SASEGT. There are 16 residues in the CDR3. V gave up 2 bases and J gave up 14 bases, with 26 bases separating them. This CDR3 is CASSETQGGGQDRVYF. For the CDR3, the DNA is TGTGCCAGCAGTGAAACGCAGGGGGGAGGGCAAGATAGGGTGTATTTT.

This clone came up many times. The V call is TRBV20-1, the J call TRBJ1-1; TRBD1 might be the D (5 bases). Trimming left V 0 bases short and J 1 base short, with 12 bases between. The CDR3 contains 15 residues. CDR1 DFQATT and CDR2 SNEGSKA come from the germline V gene (reference sequence). This CDR3 reads CSARDRRRGNTEAFF. The CDR3 nucleotides read TGCAGTGCTAGAGATCGCAGAAGGGGGAACACTGAAGCTTTCTTT.

This clone has just a few counts. The V and J genes are TRBV6-2 or TRBV6-3 and TRBJ2-1; 11 bases are a match to TRBD2. Germline CDR1 and CDR2: MNHEY and SVGEGT. V dropped 10 bases and J dropped 6; count of bases not matched to a gene: 11. There are 15 residues in the CDR3. The CDR3 DNA follows: TGTGCCATCCGACTAGCGGGAACCCTCTCCAATGAGCAGTTCTTC. It yields the protein CAIRLAGTLSNEQFF.

In this sample, this clone turned up many times. The CDR3 sequence is CASSPSQGYTEAFF. The DNA for the CDR3 is TGTGCCAGCAGCCCAAGTCAGGGGTACACTGAAGCTTTCTTT. V usage is TRBV7-2 and J usage is TRBJ1-1; tentatively, D is TRBD1 (6 bases). CDR3 length: 14 amino acids. With 5 bases removed from V and 3 bases from J, the gap between germline ends came to 13 bases. Germline CDR1 and CDR2: SGHTA and FQGNSA.

This sequence joins TRBV30 and TRBJ2-7; the match to TRBD1 covers 8 bases. There are 15 residues in the CDR3. After removal of 0 bases from V and 1 base from J, the junction contained 5 bases not matched to a gene. CDR1 and CDR2 (germline): GTSNPN, SVGIG (reference sequence). The CDR3 nucleotides are TGTGCCTGGAGTGTGTGGACAGGGACTTCCTACGAGCAGTACTTC. This gives the protein CAWSVWTGTSYEQYF.

This clone came up many times. The rearrangement joins TRBV6-1 to TRBJ2-2; no clear D. Trimming removed 5 bases at V and 8 bases at J, with 12 bases between. The CDR3 has 13 residues. Germline CDR1 MNHNS, CDR2 SASEGT. Here the CDR3 reads CASSPVVPGELFF. The CDR3 coding sequence is TGTGCCAGCAGTCCAGTCGTACCTGGGGAGCTGTTTTTT.

This clone was seen repeatedly, ten times or more. Other DNA sequences in this specimen translate into the identical CDR3. V gene TRBV6-1 combines with J gene TRBJ2-7, with D perhaps being TRBD1 or TRBD2 (5 bases each). The CDR3 has 15 residues. V was cut by 7 bases and J by 2 bases, with 18 bases left in between. From germline, CDR1 is MNHNS and CDR2 SASEGT. CDR3 DNA: TGTGCCAGCAAAACTTCGGGACGGCAAGCCTACGAGCAGTACTTC. The encoded protein is CASKTSGRQAYEQYF.

The rearrangement links TRBV11-2 to TRBJ2-1, with D unresolved. Germline V gene lookup returns CDR1 SGHAT and CDR2 FQNNGV. The V end was cut by 3 bases, the J end by 9 bases, with 3 bases between. This CDR3 has 10 residues. The CDR3: CASSLSEQFF. In DNA form, the CDR3 reads TGTGCCAGCAGCTTGTCTGAGCAGTTCTTC.

There are many counts of this clone. The V gene is TRBV30, the J gene TRBJ2-5; D ambiguous. Trimming left V 2 bases short and J 2 bases short, with 9 bases between. This CDR3 contains 13 residues. Looked up from germline, CDR1 is GTSNPN and CDR2 is SVGIG (reference sequence). The CDR3 loop reads CAWSNNYQETQYF. DNA for the CDR3: TGTGCCTGGAGTAATAACTATCAAGAGACCCAGTACTTC.

This clone came up a few times. The rearrangement uses TRBV28 and TRBJ1-4; D possibly corresponds to TRBD1 (6 bases). Germline CDR1 is MDHEN and CDR2 is SYDVKM. V lost 10 bases to trimming and J lost 3 bases, with 15 bases between them. The CDR3 is 14 amino acids. The DNA for the CDR3 is TGTGCCACCGATAAAGGGGGGGCTAATGAAAAACTGTTTTTT. Translation gives CATDKGGANEKLFF.

This chain uses TRBV6-1 with TRBJ2-1, with D possibly TRBD1 on 5 matching bases. Per the germline V gene, CDR1 is MNHNS and CDR2 is SASEGT. V was shortened by 2 bases and J by 5 bases, with 13 bases between the two germline ends. This CDR3 has 15 residues. CDR3 in amino acids: CASSEWAGSNNEQFF. The CDR3 bases are TGTGCCAGCAGTGAATGGGCAGGGTCCAACAATGAGCAGTTCTTC.